This T cell receptor beta chain was captured in a study of T cell responses to AZD1222 COVID-19 vaccine. Study at large: Whether given at about 4 or about 12 weeks, second doses were pooled. Notes on the study in general: Two doses of AZD1222 preceded a rise in Spike-specific TCR breadth and depth. Spike-wide coverage was observed for vaccine-associated CD4 TCRs, with dominant responses at 160-218 and 743-854. Clonal diversity was possibly underestimated, and the donors were mostly white British, with more females.

The CDR3 is made up of 15 amino acids. From germline, CDR1 is MRHNA and CDR2 SNTAGT. The V and J ends lost 4 bases and 5 bases, in that order; junction bases with no gene match: 4. The table came from immunoSEQ multiplex PCR; TCRdb's copy has only in-frame clones and leaves some out. The sample lists about 97,000 clones, roughly 88% occurring once. This clone was detected a few times. Its antigen is currently unknown. This TCR was sampled from an adult in good health. This specimen was peripheral blood, taken on day 0 of AZD1222 vaccination. The gene calls are TRBV6-4 and TRBJ2-2; 10 positions agree with TRBD1. CDR3 amino acids: CASSGGTGETGELFF. CDR3 in DNA: TGTGCCAGCAGTGGCGGGACAGGGGAGACCGGGGAGCTGTTTTTT.